This T cell receptor beta chain was recorded in a study of blood T cell repertoires in COVID-19 (dated by TCRdb to the early 2020s). Broadly, across the study: Samples covering the acute and convalescent phases of COVID-19 were provided by collaborators in the United States, Italy and Spain. Nearly every sample came with metadata listing a de-identified subject ID, COVID-19 status, age in years and sex. The samples were drawn from two sources: the first 160 participants of the ongoing ImmuneRACE study, and some 1,300 subjects contributed by 6 global collaborators. Where HLA class I and class II types were available, the types were taken from metadata supplied by the sample provider, not from assay-based typing. The repertoires were released in a freely available public database meant as a resource for research on the immune response to SARS-CoV-2. Subjects who had been exposed to COVID-19, were actively infected with it, or had recovered from it provided the deeply sampled blood TCRbeta repertoires that made up the dataset. The material from the prospective study consisted of cDNA or gDNA derived from T cells, B-cell-depleted T cells, or PBMCs. Overall study results and their limits: How much clinical and demographic metadata was included differed by source and by participant, and the metadata was provided uncurated.

CDR1 and CDR2, looked up from the germline V gene, are SNHLY and FYNNEI. V is clipped by 1 base and J by 4 bases, and the sequence between their germline boundaries is 11 bases long. The CDR3 covers 15 residues, taking in both the cysteine and the phenylalanine. Of all the DNA, just the CDR3 is kept, 45 bases in frame from base 1. This clone was observed a few times. What antigen it recognizes has not been identified. The sample holds no much larger clone one base away, and base qualities are not on file. TCRbeta CDR3 regions were amplified from genomic DNA using the immunoSEQ Assay, a bias-controlled multiplex PCR. From the authors' description of their analysis: Nucleated cell counts per sample were estimated from amplification of reference gene primers within the assay. To quantify the absolute abundance of each unique TCRbeta CDR3 rearrangement, sequence reads were collapsed and filtered. For each sample, productive Simpson clonality was calculated by taking the square root of Simpson's diversity index across productive rearrangements. In its TCRdb copy, this immuneACCESS table keeps in-frame sequences only and misses some clones. Where compared with another copy, unresolved V genes explain less than half of these, and the others have no known cause. For V, J and clone size, that table is used; D and trimming come from the DNA. The sample table lists around 360,000 clones, roughly 84% of them with a count of one. Together, the top ten hold around 3% of the sample.

Enrolling through a virtual design, the prospective study's participants ranged in age from roughly 18 to 89 years and lived across roughly 23 United States geographic areas. To assign participants to cohorts, the prospective study relied on clinical history that participants themselves reported in a screening survey and a study questionnaire. ImmuneRACE Cohort 3 recovered participants were defined by two consecutive negative NP/OP PCR tests, healthcare professional clearance, or symptom resolution. Mobile phlebotomists in the prospective study collected whole blood, serum and a nasopharyngeal or oropharyngeal swab from every participant. Over a roughly 2-month period, participants in the prospective study had the option of providing additional blood draws and questionnaires. Prospective study blood samples were shipped either frozen or at room temperature before DNA extraction.

The V gene is TRBV2 and the J gene is TRBJ2-1; the D gene is possibly TRBD2, with 6 bases matching. The sample comprised PBMCs or T cells enriched from blood (not recorded which). The clonotype originates from a woman in her 30s who had recovered from COVID-19. The DNA is as follows: TGTGCCAGCAGTGAAGGCCTAGCGAGTTACAATGAGCAGTTCTTC. This sequence encodes CASSEGLASYNEQFF.